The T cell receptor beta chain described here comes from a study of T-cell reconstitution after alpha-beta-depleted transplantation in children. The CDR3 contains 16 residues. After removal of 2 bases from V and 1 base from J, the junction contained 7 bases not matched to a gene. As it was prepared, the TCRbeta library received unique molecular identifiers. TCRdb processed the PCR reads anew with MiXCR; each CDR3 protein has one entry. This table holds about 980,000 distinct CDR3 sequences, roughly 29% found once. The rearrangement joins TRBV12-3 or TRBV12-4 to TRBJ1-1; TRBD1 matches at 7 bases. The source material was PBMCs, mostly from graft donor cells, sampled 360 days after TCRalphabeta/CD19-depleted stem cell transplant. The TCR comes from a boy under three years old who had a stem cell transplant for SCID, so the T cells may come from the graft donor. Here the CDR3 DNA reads TGTGCCAGCAGTTTACAGTCGGGGACAGCGAACACTGAAGCTTTCTTT. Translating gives CASSLQSGTANTEAFF.